This TCR beta chain is drawn from a study of CD8 T cells in ankylosing spondylitis. The study's findings and limits: Matched ankylosing spondylitis synovial fluid reportedly showed significant enrichment of disease-linked clones. CD8+ cells made up the disease-linked clones, which were relatively rare in peripheral blood.

This clonotype was seen many times. Its antigen is still unknown. Making the TCR beta libraries involved quantitative 5'-RACE with molecular barcodes. TCRdb used MiXCR to reprocess the 5' RACE reads, holding one entry per CDR3 protein. The table has some 250,000 distinct CDR3 sequences, 24% seen once. The CDR3 contains 14 residues. Trimming left V 6 bases short and J 5 bases short, with 13 bases between. Source material: blood, either unsorted or a sorted T cell fraction (not recorded which). V usage is TRBV12-3 or TRBV12-4 and J usage is TRBJ2-2, with D possibly called TRBD1 or TRBD2 (5 bases each). The clonotype was recovered from a male donor with ankylosing spondylitis or in good health (not recorded which). CDR3 sequence (DNA): TGTGCCAGCAGGGTCTCTTGGGGGACCGGGGAGCTGTTTTTT. Its protein product is CASRVSWGTGELFF.